The source of this T cell receptor (beta chain) is a study of Ad26.COV2.S vaccination and SARS-CoV-2 variants (dated by TCRdb to 2020 to 2023). A note on the overall study: Donors in the vaccine arm were drawn from COV1001, a phase I-IIa trial of Ad26.COV2.S in healthy adults that was multicentre, randomized, double-blind and placebo-controlled. Ad26.COV2.S was given intramuscularly at 5x10^10 or 1x10^11 viral particles, as a single shot or as two shots 56 days apart. The specificity and breadth of SARS-CoV-2-reactive T cell receptors after Ad26.COV2.S vaccination were assessed by TCRbeta repertoire sequencing. A total of about 30 samples were included in the TCR-sequenced set, comprising around 19 Ad26.COV2.S vaccine recipients, 5 placebo recipients and 8 SARS-CoV-2 convalescent individuals. Trial participants were randomized into five groups of five: low-dose or high-dose Ad26.COV2.S given once or twice, or placebo on both occasions. Investigators remained blinded to trial group allocation during experiments and outcome assessment. General conclusions and limits of the study: The study was not powered to compare responses between vaccine doses or regimens. After vaccination, substantial breadth of spike-specific CD8+ and CD4+ T cell responses was reported. Vaccine and placebo recipients had comparable non-spike TCR breadth, which fits with the vaccine containing only spike. Compared with placebo recipients, Ad26.COV2.S recipients showed higher spike-specific TCR breadth (P = 0.0014). The authors noted that the TCR breadth and depth analyses may have underestimated total T cell responses.

This clone was observed once. Its cognate antigen has yet to be identified. The input lacks base qualities; no much larger clone sits a single base away. The immunoSEQ Assay was used to sequence TCRbeta CDR3 regions. After extraction, genomic DNA underwent amplification by bias-controlled multiplex PCR, followed by high-throughput sequencing. The authors processed their data as follows. To quantify the absolute abundance of every unique TCRbeta CDR3 region, sequences were collapsed and filtered. Usable DNA was measured by amplifying reference genes present in all nucleated cells, and TCRbeta template counts were normalized to that usable DNA to estimate T cell fraction. Repertoire TCRs were annotated as SARS-CoV-2-specific when V gene, CDR3 amino acid sequence and J gene were exactly matched to a known reactive TCR set. The reference SARS-CoV-2 TCR set was derived from MIRA and filtered for enrichment in COVID-19-positive ImmuneCODE repertoires, a step that removed public or cross-reactive TCRs. Drawing on the MIRA antigens, annotated TCRs were analysed further at the level of specific ORF or position within ORF. Depth was the summed frequency of annotated unique rearrangements, while breadth was defined as annotated unique rearrangements over total unique productive rearrangements. TCR breadth was compared between groups using two-sided Wilcoxon rank-sum tests. Here the immuneACCESS table is served through TCRdb, limited to in-frame sequences with V and J called. Missing clones are a known gap in these copies; in checked studies unresolved V genes cover under half, and the rest lacks a known reason. V, J and clone size reflect that table, while D and trimming were determined from the DNA. Recorded for this sample are about 390,000 clones; approximately 91% of them occurred a single time. Under 3.5% of the sample is in the top ten clones.

The treatment or condition label corresponds to: some 20 received Ad26.COV2.S at low or high dose, single or two shots; roughly five received placebo; per-sample allocation not given. Repertoires of vaccine and placebo recipients were sequenced from samples taken on day 63 after the first injection. Cohort 1b enrolled roughly 25 adults aged 18-55 years at a single site in Boston, USA, between 29 July and 7 August 2020. Ad26.COV2.S consisted of a replication-incompetent adenovirus type 26 vector by which a prefusion-stabilized SARS-CoV-2 spike protein from the original Wuhan strain was expressed. The trim is 0 bases for V and 6 bases for J, with a gap of 12 bases between the germline ends. CDR1 and CDR2 are read off the germline V gene as MGHRA and YSYEKL. Counted from cysteine to phenylalanine, this CDR3 has 15 amino acids. The entry retains the CDR3 DNA only, 45 bases that are in frame from base 1.

The rearrangement combines TRBV4-1 with TRBJ2-1; the D gene is not confidently resolved. The sample here was peripheral blood, taken in a trial of Ad26.COV2.S vaccine versus placebo. This receptor was taken from a person aged 18-65 years who received the Ad26.COV2.S COVID-19 vaccine or a placebo. The nucleotides read TGCGCCAGCAGCCAAGATCTTCGGGTCCTCAATGAGCAGTTCTTC. Translated, it gives CASSQDLRVLNEQFF.